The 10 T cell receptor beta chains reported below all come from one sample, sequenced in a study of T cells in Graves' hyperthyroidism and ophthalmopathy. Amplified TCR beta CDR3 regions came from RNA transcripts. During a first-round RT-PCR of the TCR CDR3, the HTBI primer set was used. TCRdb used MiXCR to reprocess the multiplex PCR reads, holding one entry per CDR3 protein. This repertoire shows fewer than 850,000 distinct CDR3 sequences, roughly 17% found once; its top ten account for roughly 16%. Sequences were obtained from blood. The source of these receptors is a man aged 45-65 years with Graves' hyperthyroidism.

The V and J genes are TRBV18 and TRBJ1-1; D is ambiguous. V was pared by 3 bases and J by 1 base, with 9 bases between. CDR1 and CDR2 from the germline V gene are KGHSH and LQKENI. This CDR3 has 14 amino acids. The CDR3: CASSPDGGNTEAFF. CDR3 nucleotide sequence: TGTGCCAGCTCACCGGACGGCGGGAACACTGAAGCTTTCTTT.

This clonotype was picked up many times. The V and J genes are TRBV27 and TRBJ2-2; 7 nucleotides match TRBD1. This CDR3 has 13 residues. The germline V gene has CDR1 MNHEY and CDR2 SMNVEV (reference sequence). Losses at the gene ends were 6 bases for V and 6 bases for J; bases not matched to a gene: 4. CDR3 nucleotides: TGTGCCAGCAGGACAGGGTGGGCCGGGGAGCTGTTTTTT. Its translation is CASRTGWAGELFF.

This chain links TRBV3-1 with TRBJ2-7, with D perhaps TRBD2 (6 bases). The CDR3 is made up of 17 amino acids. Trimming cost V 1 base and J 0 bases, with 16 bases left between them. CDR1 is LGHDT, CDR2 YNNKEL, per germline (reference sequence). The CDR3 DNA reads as TGTGCCAGCAGCCAAGGATCGGCGGGGAGGAGCTCCTACGAGCAGTACTTC. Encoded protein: CASSQGSAGRSSYEQYF.

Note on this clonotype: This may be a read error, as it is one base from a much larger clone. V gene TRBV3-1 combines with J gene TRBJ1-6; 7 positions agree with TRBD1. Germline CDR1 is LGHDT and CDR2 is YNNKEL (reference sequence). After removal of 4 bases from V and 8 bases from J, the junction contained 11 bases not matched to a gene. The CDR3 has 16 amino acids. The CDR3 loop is CASSLDYRGRYSPLHF. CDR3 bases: TGTGCCAGCAGCCTAGATTACAGGGGCAGGTATTCACCCCTCCACTTT.

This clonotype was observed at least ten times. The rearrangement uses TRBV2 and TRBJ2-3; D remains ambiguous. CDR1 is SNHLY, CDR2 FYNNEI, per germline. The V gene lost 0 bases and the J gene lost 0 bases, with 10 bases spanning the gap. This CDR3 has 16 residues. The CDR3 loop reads CASSEAVSSSTDTQYF. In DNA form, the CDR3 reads TGTGCCAGCAGTGAAGCCGTGAGTTCTAGCACAGATACGCAGTATTTT.

The CDR3 loop reads CASSSPRRASGVGSNIQYF. In nucleotides, the CDR3 is TGTGCCAGCAGCTCCCCCAGGCGGGCTAGCGGAGTCGGATCCAACATTCAGTACTTC. The chain links TRBV7-2 to TRBJ2-4; 7 bases map to TRBD2. Germline assignment: CDR1 SGHTA and CDR2 FQGNSA. CDR3 length: 19 residues. V shed 4 bases and J 7 bases; nucleotides not matched to a gene: 22.

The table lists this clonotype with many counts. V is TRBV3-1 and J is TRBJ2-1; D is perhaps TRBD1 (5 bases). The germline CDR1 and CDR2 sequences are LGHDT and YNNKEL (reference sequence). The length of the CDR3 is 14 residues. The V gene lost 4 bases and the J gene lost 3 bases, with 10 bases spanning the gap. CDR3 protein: CASSLRVNYNEQFF. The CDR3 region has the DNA TGTGCCAGCAGCCTCAGGGTGAACTACAATGAGCAGTTCTTC.

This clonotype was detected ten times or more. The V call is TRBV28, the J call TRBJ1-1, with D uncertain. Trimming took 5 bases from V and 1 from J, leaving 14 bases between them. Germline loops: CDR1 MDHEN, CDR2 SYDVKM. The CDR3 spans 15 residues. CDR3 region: CASSPTWARNTEAFF. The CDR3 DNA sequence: TGTGCCAGCAGTCCCACTTGGGCGAGGAACACTGAAGCTTTCTTT. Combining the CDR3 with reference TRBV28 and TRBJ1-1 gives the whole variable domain DVKVTQSSRYLVKRTGEKVFLECVQDMDHENMFWYRQDPGLGLRLIYFSYDVKMKEKGDIPEGYSVSREKKERFSLILESASTNQTSMYLCASSPTWARNTEAFFGQGTRLTVV.

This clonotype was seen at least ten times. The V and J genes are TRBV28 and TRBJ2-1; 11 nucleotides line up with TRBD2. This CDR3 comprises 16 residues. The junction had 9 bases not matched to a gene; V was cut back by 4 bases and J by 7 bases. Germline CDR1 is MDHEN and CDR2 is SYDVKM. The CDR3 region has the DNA TGTGCCAGCAGTTCAAATAGCGGGAGGGCCTGGAATGAGCAGTTCTTC. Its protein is CASSSNSGRAWNEQFF. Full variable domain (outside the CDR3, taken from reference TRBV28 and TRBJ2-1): DVKVTQSSRYLVKRTGEKVFLECVQDMDHENMFWYRQDPGLGLRLIYFSYDVKMKEKGDIPEGYSVSREKKERFSLILESASTNQTSMYLCASSSNSGRAWNEQFFGPGTRLTVL.

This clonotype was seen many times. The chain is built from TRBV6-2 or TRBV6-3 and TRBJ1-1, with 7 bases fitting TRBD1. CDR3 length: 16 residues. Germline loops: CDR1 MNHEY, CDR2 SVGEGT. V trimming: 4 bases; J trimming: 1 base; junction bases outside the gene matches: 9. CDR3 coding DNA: TGTGCCAGCAGTTCACAGGGGATCCTTCCGAACACTGAAGCTTTCTTT. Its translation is CASSSQGILPNTEAFF.